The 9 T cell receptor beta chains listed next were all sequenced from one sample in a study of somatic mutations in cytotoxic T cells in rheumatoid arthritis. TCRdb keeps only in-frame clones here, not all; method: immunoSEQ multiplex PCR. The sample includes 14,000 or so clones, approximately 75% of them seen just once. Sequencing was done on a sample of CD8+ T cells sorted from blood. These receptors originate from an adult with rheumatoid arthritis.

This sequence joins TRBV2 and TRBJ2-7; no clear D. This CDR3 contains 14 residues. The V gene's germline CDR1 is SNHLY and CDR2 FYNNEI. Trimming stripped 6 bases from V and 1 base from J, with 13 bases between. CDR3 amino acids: CASRRLGSSYEQYF. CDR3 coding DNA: TGTGCCAGCAGAAGGTTAGGCAGTTCCTACGAGCAGTACTTC.

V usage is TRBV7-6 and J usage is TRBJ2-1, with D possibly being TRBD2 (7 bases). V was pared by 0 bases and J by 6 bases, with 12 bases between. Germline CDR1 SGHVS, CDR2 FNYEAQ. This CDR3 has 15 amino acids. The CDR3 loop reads CASSLAGAGVNEQFF. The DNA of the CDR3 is TGTGCCAGCAGCTTAGCGGGGGCGGGAGTCAATGAGCAGTTCTTC.

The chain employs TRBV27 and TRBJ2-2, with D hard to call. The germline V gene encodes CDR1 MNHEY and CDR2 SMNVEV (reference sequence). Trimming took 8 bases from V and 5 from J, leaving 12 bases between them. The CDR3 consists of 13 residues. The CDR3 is CASGRRLTGELFF. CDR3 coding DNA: TGTGCCAGCGGTCGTAGGTTAACCGGGGAGCTGTTTTTT.

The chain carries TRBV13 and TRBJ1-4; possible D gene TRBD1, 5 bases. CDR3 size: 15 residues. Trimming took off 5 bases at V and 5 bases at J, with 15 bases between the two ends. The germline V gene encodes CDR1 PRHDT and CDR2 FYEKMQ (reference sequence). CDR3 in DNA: TGTGCCAGCAGCAAACGGTTAGAGGGGAATGAAAAACTGTTTTTT. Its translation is CASSKRLEGNEKLFF.

CDR3 sequence: CASFGRLDTEAFF. The DNA of the CDR3 is TGTGCCAGCTTCGGACGGCTAGACACTGAAGCTTTCTTT. The V call is TRBV10-3, the J call TRBJ1-1, with no clear D. Trimming cost V 10 bases and J 3 bases, with 15 bases left between them. The CDR3 covers 13 residues. CDR1 and CDR2 from the germline V gene are ENHRY and SYGVKD.

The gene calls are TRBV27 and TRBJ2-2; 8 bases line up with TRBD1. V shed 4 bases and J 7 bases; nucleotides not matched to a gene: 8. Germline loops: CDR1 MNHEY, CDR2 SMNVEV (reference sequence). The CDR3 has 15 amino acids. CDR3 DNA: TGTGCCAGCAGTTCGCCGGGACAGGTGATCGGGGAGCTGTTTTTT. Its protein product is CASSSPGQVIGELFF.

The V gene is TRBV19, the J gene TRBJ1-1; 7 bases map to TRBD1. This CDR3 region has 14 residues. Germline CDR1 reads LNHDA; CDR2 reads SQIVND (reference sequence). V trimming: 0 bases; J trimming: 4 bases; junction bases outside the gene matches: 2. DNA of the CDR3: TGTGCCAGTAGTATAGATCCAGGGGGCACTGAAGCTTTCTTT. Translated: CASSIDPGGTEAFF.

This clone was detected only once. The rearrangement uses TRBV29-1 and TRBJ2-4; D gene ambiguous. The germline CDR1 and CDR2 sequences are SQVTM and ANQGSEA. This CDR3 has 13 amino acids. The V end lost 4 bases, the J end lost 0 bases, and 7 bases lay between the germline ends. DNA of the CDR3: TGCAGCGTTGTACCCCTAGCCAAAAACATTCAGTACTTC. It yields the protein CSVVPLAKNIQYF. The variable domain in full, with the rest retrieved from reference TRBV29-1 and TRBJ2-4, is SAVISQKPSRDICQRGTSLTIQCQVDSQVTMMFWYRQQPGQSLTLIATANQGSEATYESGFVIDKFPISRPNLTFSTLTVSNMSPEDSSIYLCSVVPLAKNIQYFGAGTRLSVL.

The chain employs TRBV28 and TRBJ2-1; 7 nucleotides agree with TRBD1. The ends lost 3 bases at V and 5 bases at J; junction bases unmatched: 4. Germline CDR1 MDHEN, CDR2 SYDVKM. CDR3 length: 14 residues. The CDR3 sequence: CASSFLGGHNEQFF. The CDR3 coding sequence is TGTGCCAGCAGTTTTTTAGGGGGCCACAATGAGCAGTTCTTC.